The 2 T cell receptor beta chains below all came from one sample that was sequenced in a study of OX40 agonist ivuxolimab in advanced cancers. Data came from immunoSEQ multiplex PCR; TCRdb stores just in-frame clones and leaves some out. The sample yields tens of thousands of clones, 85% to 95% seen once. The source material was CD4+ or CD8+ T cells sorted from blood, sampled in a trial of the OX40 agonist ivuxolimab. These receptors all stem from an adult with an advanced solid tumor such as melanoma, head and neck, liver or kidney cancer.

The chain recombines TRBV7-2 with TRBJ2-1, with D uncertain. The CDR3 has 12 residues. Trimming took off 5 bases at V and 10 bases at J, with 12 bases between the two ends. Germline assignment: CDR1 SGHTA and CDR2 FQGNSA. CDR3 bases: TGTGCCAGCAGCGTCGTATCAAGCGAGCAGTTCTTC. It is translated as CASSVVSSEQFF. Complete variable domain (other parts from reference TRBV7-2 and TRBJ2-1): GAGVSQSPSNKVTEKGKDVELRCDPISGHTALYWYRQSLGQGLEFLIYFQGNSAPDKSGLPSDRFSAERTGGSVSTLTIQRTQQEDSAVYLCASSVVSSEQFFGPGTRLTVL.

This clone was seen only once. The DNA for the CDR3 is TGCGCCAGCAGCCACATCCCAGTTTTAGGCGGGAAGCAACATAGCAAGGAGACCCAGTACTTC. This gives the protein CASSHIPVLGGKQHSKETQYF. The genes are TRBV4-3 and TRBJ2-5; tentative D call: TRBD2 (6 bases). Trimming cost V 3 bases and J 5 bases, with 34 bases left between them. The CDR3 runs to 21 residues. Per germline, CDR1 LGHNA and CDR2 YSLEER.